Below, 29 T cell receptor beta chains from the same sample are listed, as sequenced in a study of radiation and T cells in renal cell carcinoma. Treatment meaning: treatment-naive control, cytoreductive nephrectomy. Here immunoSEQ multiplex PCR was the method, and the copy in TCRdb shows in-frame clones only, minus some. Altogether some 25,000 clones are present, 58% being singletons, with the ten largest covering roughly 23%. The material was tumor tissue, obtained from a patient whose treatment was nephrectomy without radiotherapy. The source is a man in his forties or fifties with renal cell carcinoma.

This clone was recorded a few times. This rearrangement joins TRBV9 to TRBJ1-2; D gene uncertain. The length of the CDR3 is 12 residues. V lost 5 bases, J lost 4 bases, and 9 bases lay in between. CDR1 and CDR2 from the germline V gene are SGDLS and YYNGEE. For the CDR3, the DNA is TGTGCCAGCAGTTCGGGTCCCTATGGCTACACCTTC. Translated, it gives CASSSGPYGYTF.

Concerning this clone itself: Different DNA sequences within this sample yield the same CDR3. The chain uses TRBV14 and TRBJ2-6; D unresolved. The V end lost 1 base, the J end lost 2 bases, and 9 bases lay between the germline ends. CDR3 length equals 16 residues. CDR1 SGHDN and CDR2 FVKESK come from the germline V gene. CDR3 residues: CASSQGTRPGANVLTF. CDR3 nucleotide sequence: TGTGCCAGCAGCCAAGGAACTCGACCTGGGGCCAACGTCCTGACTTTC.

This chain uses TRBV12-5 with TRBJ2-7; 7 bases map to TRBD2. Germline V CDR1 and CDR2: LGHNT, FRNRAP. V shed 3 bases and J 0 bases; nucleotides not matched to a gene: 11. This CDR3 comprises 17 residues. CDR3 region: CASGFRRGDASSYEQYF. The CDR3 DNA sequence: TGTGCTAGTGGTTTCCGCCGGGGGGACGCGAGCTCCTACGAGCAGTACTTC. Supplemented by reference TRBV12-5 and TRBJ2-7, the full variable domain reads DARVTQTPRHKVTEMGQEVTMRCQPILGHNTVFWYRQTMMQGLELLAYFRNRAPLDDSGMPKDRFSAEMPDATLATLKIQPSEPRDSAVYFCASGFRRGDASSYEQYFGPGTRLTVT.

This rearrangement joins TRBV7-3 to TRBJ1-6, with TRBD1 matching 7 bases. Germline CDR1 SGHTA, CDR2 FQGTGA. The CDR3 covers 18 residues. Trimming cost V 1 base and J 5 bases; bases outside gene matches: 11. The CDR3 DNA is TGTGCCAGCAGCTTAAAGGGGACCGGACAGGAGGATAATTCACCCCTCCACTTT. This sequence encodes CASSLKGTGQEDNSPLHF.

This chain connects TRBV4-3 to TRBJ2-5, with D maybe TRBD1 (7 bases). This CDR3 comprises 20 residues. Germline V CDR1 and CDR2: LGHNA, YSLEER. The ends were cut back, 4 bases at V and 1 base at J, with 28 bases in the middle. The CDR3 DNA is TGCGCCAGCAGCCTACATAGATCACGGGGGACAGATTTTTCCCAAGAGACCCAGTACTTC. Translating gives CASSLHRSRGTDFSQETQYF.

This chain uses TRBV27 with TRBJ1-2; TRBD1 aligns across 8 bases. This CDR3 spans 14 amino acids. The germline CDR1 and CDR2 sequences are MNHEY and SMNVEV (reference sequence). After removal of 6 bases from V and 3 bases from J, the junction contained 6 bases not matched to a gene. CDR3: CASRRVTGDYGYTF. DNA for the CDR3: TGTGCCAGCAGGCGCGTGACAGGGGACTATGGCTACACCTTC.

The chain is built from TRBV6-1 and TRBJ2-1, with D hard to call. The germline gives CDR1 MNHNS, CDR2 SASEGT. The CDR3 is made up of 12 amino acids. V was clipped by 5 bases and J by 4 bases, with 6 bases between them. CDR3 bases: TGTGCCAGCAGTCCCGGGTACAATGAGCAGTTCTTC. This encodes CASSPGYNEQFF.

This chain joins TRBV9 and TRBJ2-3; D not resolved. This CDR3 region has 11 residues. Germline CDR1 is SGDLS and CDR2 is YYNGEE. V was cut by 0 bases and J by 8 bases, with 4 bases left in between. The CDR3 region has the DNA TGTGCCAGCAGCGTAGGACCTACGCAGTATTTT. Protein: CASSVGPTQYF.

This sequence joins TRBV10-2 and TRBJ1-2, with unresolved D. Germline CDR1 and CDR2: WSHSY and SAAADI. The ends were cut back, 3 bases at V and 3 bases at J, with 8 bases in the middle. The CDR3 is 13 residues long. The CDR3, as DNA: TGCGCCAGCAGTGATTCCCCTCACTATGGCTACACCTTC. Amino acid sequence: CASSDSPHYGYTF.

The chain employs TRBV7-8 and TRBJ1-2; a weak D match, TRBD1 (6 bases). The V end was cut by 1 base, the J end by 3 bases, with 12 bases between. CDR1 and CDR2 (germline): SGHVS, FQNEAQ. The CDR3 is 15 residues long. This CDR3 reads CASSLGPQGDYGYTF. The CDR3 region has the DNA TGTGCCAGCAGCTTAGGCCCACAGGGAGACTATGGCTACACCTTC. The full variable domain, rest sourced from reference TRBV7-8 and TRBJ1-2, is GAGVSQSPRYKVAKRGQDVALRCDPISGHVSLFWYQQALGQGPEFLTYFQNEAQLDKSGLPSDRFFAERPEGSVSTLKIQRTQQEDSAVYLCASSLGPQGDYGYTFGSGTRLTVV.

J is TRBJ2-7 and V is TRBV6-5, with no clear D. V gave up 0 bases and J gave up 3 bases, with 12 bases separating them. CDR1 MNHEY and CDR2 SVGAGI come from the germline V gene. The CDR3 covers 15 residues. DNA for the CDR3: TGTGCCAGCAGTTACTCGAAAATCAAAGTCTACGAGCAGTACTTC. This codes for CASSYSKIKVYEQYF.

The chain carries TRBV5-8 and TRBJ1-1, with D possibly matching TRBD1 (5 bases). This CDR3 has 14 residues. V lost 4 bases and J lost 6, with 16 bases in between. The germline gives CDR1 SGHTS, CDR2 YDEGEE. CDR3 in DNA: TGTGCCAGCAGCCCTGGGACGTCGAGTGCTGAAGCTTTCTTT. Translated: CASSPGTSSAEAFF.

Within the sample, this clone is medium-sized. V gene TRBV29-1 combines with J gene TRBJ1-2, with a tentative D call TRBD1 (5 bases). This CDR3 comprises 15 residues. V was pared by 2 bases and J by 7 bases, with 20 bases between. CDR1 and CDR2 (germline): SQVTM, ANQGSEA. CDR3 region: CSVERGGGLGGGYTF. The CDR3 nucleotides read TGCAGCGTTGAACGAGGCGGGGGACTAGGTGGTGGCTACACCTTC.

The chain carries TRBV14 and TRBJ2-5, with 7 bases that match TRBD1. The CDR3 sequence is 15 residues long. Germline V gene sequence: CDR1 SGHDN, CDR2 FVKESK. Trimming removed 6 bases from V and 2 bases from J; junction bases left unmatched: 9. The DNA for the CDR3 is TGTGCCAGCAGTTCGGCCTGGGACAGACAAGAGACCCAGTACTTC. As protein: CASSSAWDRQETQYF.

The J gene is TRBJ2-1, the V gene TRBV4-1; D is unresolved. The germline gives CDR1 MGHRA, CDR2 YSYEKL. This CDR3 comprises 14 residues. Trimming removed 1 base from V and 2 bases from J, with 6 bases in between. The CDR3 loop is CASSQAQPYNEQFF. In DNA, the CDR3 is TGCGCCAGCAGCCAAGCCCAGCCCTACAATGAGCAGTTCTTC.

This clone was recorded a few times. The chain employs TRBV18 and TRBJ2-7; 8 bases match TRBD1. Germline CDR1 is KGHSH and CDR2 is LQKENI. The CDR3 totals 13 residues. The junction had 4 bases not matched to a gene; V was cut back by 4 bases and J by 5 bases. This CDR3 is CASSLDRGDEQYV. The CDR3 nucleotides are TGTGCCAGCTCACTCGACAGGGGCGACGAGCAGTACGTC.

The V and J genes are TRBV19 and TRBJ2-1; TRBD2 aligns across 11 bases. This CDR3 is 15 amino acids long. With V trimmed by 8 bases and J by 5 bases, 8 bases remained unmatched. CDR1 LNHDA and CDR2 SQIVND come from the germline V gene (reference sequence). DNA of the CDR3: TGTGCCAGTGAACAACTAGCGGGGGCGAACAATGAGCAGTTCTTC. It is translated as CASEQLAGANNEQFF.

V is TRBV6-5 and J is TRBJ1-1, with a weak D call TRBD1 (5 bases). The ends were cut back, 6 bases at V and 6 bases at J, with 17 bases in the middle. Germline V gene sequence: CDR1 MNHEY, CDR2 SVGAGI. The CDR3 has 14 residues. The CDR3 protein is CASRYGARDPEAFF. In DNA form, the CDR3 reads TGTGCCAGCAGATACGGGGCCAGGGACCCTGAAGCTTTCTTT.

The rearrangement joins TRBV18 to TRBJ1-5; no clear D. CDR3 length: 16 residues. V gave up 3 bases and J gave up 1 base, with 13 bases separating them. Germline CDR1 and CDR2: KGHSH and LQKENI. The CDR3 DNA reads TGTGCCAGCTCACCCCCTCGGGTGGGGAGCAATCAGCCCCAGCATTTT. Protein product: CASSPPRVGSNQPQHF.

This rearrangement joins TRBV6-5 to TRBJ1-6; possibly TRBD1 for D (5 bases). Germline V gives CDR1 MNHEY, CDR2 SVGAGI. Trimming pared 0 bases from V and 10 bases from J, leaving 13 bases between. CDR3 size: 15 residues. CDR3 protein: CASSYSRDSRSPLHF. Here the CDR3 DNA reads TGTGCCAGCAGTTACTCAAGGGACTCTAGGTCACCCCTCCACTTT.

V usage is TRBV5-1 and J usage is TRBJ1-4; D is unresolved. This CDR3 comprises 17 residues. The V gene lost 0 bases and the J gene lost 0 bases, with 12 bases spanning the gap. Germline loops: CDR1 SGHRS, CDR2 YFSETQ. The CDR3 DNA sequence: TGCGCCAGCAGCTTGGGGCCGAACTATGCAACTAATGAAAAACTGTTTTTT. Amino acids: CASSLGPNYATNEKLFF.

This rearrangement joins TRBV4-1 to TRBJ1-2, with 8 nucleotides matching TRBD1. The CDR3 spans 14 residues. After removal of 5 bases from V and 6 bases from J, the junction contained 8 bases not matched to a gene. Germline-derived CDR1 and CDR2 are MGHRA and YSYEKL. The CDR3 spells CASSVQGAGDGYTF. CDR3 nucleotide sequence: TGCGCCAGCAGCGTCCAGGGGGCAGGGGATGGCTACACCTTC.

This clone was seen only a few times. The J gene is TRBJ1-2, the V gene TRBV5-1; no clear D. V lost 1 base and J lost 6, with 13 bases in between. Germline V gives CDR1 SGHRS, CDR2 YFSETQ. The CDR3 runs 14 residues. The CDR3 nucleotides read TGCGCCAGCAGCTTGTATTTCGGGGATGATGGCTACACCTTC. Translation: CASSLYFGDDGYTF.

This chain joins TRBV7-6 and TRBJ2-3; 9 positions agree with TRBD2. In germline, CDR1 is SGHVS, CDR2 FNYEAQ. V was pared by 4 bases and J by 6 bases, with 11 bases of the junction left unmatched. The CDR3 length is 16 residues. This CDR3 is CASSSLGRGGEDTQYF. The CDR3 DNA reads TGTGCCAGCAGCTCCCTCGGGCGGGGGGGCGAGGATACGCAGTATTTT. The full variable domain, completed using reference TRBV7-6 and TRBJ2-3, is GAGVSQSPRYKVTKRGQDVALRCDPISGHVSLYWYRQALGQGPEFLTYFNYEAQQDKSGLPNDRFSAERPEGSISTLTIQRTEQRDSAMYRCASSSLGRGGEDTQYFGPGTRLTVL.

The chain combines TRBV30 with TRBJ1-1, with D perhaps TRBD1 (5 bases). This CDR3 is 12 amino acids long. V was clipped by 2 bases and J by 6 bases, with 10 bases between them. From germline, CDR1 is GTSNPN and CDR2 SVGIG (reference sequence). The CDR3 is CAWSSQGAEAFF. The CDR3 nucleotides read TGTGCCTGGAGTTCGCAGGGTGCTGAAGCTTTCTTT.

The chain uses TRBV6-1 and TRBJ1-2; 7 nucleotides agree with TRBD1. J lost 4 bases, V lost 5 bases, and 7 bases had no gene match. The CDR3 spans 14 residues. Germline CDR1 is MNHNS and CDR2 is SASEGT. The CDR3: CASSPGRGSYGYTF. The CDR3 DNA is TGTGCCAGCAGTCCCGGCAGGGGGTCCTATGGCTACACCTTC.

CDR3 residues: CASSIRQRGSPLHF. The DNA of the CDR3 is TGTGCCAGTAGTATACGACAGAGGGGTTCACCCCTCCACTTT. This sequence joins TRBV19 and TRBJ1-6; D might be TRBD1 (5 bases). Germline CDR1 is LNHDA and CDR2 is SQIVND (reference sequence). Trimming took off 2 bases at V and 9 bases at J, with 11 bases between the two ends. This CDR3 is 14 amino acids long.

This clone was picked up one time. The V gene is TRBV5-1, the J gene TRBJ1-2, with D tentatively TRBD1 (5 bases). This CDR3 is 13 amino acids long. The V end lost 0 bases, the J end lost 5 bases, and 8 bases lay between the germline ends. The germline gives CDR1 SGHRS, CDR2 YFSETQ. CDR3 DNA sequence: TGCGCCAGCAGCTTGGACAGGCGTTATGGCTACACCTTC. Translation gives CASSLDRRYGYTF.

The chain carries TRBV9 and TRBJ1-2; a possible D gene is TRBD1 (6 bases). Germline values: CDR1 SGDLS, CDR2 YYNGEE. This CDR3 region has 15 residues. V was clipped by 0 bases and J by 3 bases, with 12 bases between them. The CDR3 loop reads CASSVAWTADYGYTF. CDR3 in DNA: TGTGCCAGCAGCGTAGCATGGACAGCGGACTATGGCTACACCTTC.